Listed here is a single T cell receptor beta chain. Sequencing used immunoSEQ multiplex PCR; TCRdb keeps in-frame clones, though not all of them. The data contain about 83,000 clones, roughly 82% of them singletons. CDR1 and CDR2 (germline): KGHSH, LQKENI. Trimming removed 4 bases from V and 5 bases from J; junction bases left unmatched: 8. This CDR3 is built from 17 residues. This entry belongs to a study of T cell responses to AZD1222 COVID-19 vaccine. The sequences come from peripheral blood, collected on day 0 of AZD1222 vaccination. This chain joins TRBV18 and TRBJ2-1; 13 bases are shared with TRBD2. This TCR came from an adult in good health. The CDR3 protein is CASSQLAGGFGDNEQFF. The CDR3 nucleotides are TGTGCCAGCTCACAACTAGCGGGAGGGTTCGGGGACAATGAGCAGTTCTTC. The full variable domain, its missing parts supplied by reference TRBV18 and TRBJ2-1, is NAGVMQNPRHLVRRRGQEARLRCSPMKGHSHVYWYRQLPEEGLKFMVYLQKENIIDESGMPKERFSAEFPKEGPSILRIQQVVRGDSAAYFCASSQLAGGFGDNEQFFGPGTRLTVL.